These 12 T cell receptor beta chains were all obtained from the same sample, sequenced in a study of T cells in Graves' hyperthyroidism and ophthalmopathy. Using RNA transcripts as the source, TCR beta CDR3 regions were amplified. TCR CDR3 underwent first-round RT-PCR with the HTBI primer set. From the multiplex PCR reads, TCRdb called clonotypes with MiXCR, one entry per CDR3 protein. Here the sample spans more than 500,000 distinct CDR3 sequences, about 16% being singletons. The sequencing input was blood. The receptors were sampled from a woman in her thirties with Graves' ophthalmopathy.

This clonotype was observed many times. The V and J genes are TRBV28 and TRBJ1-2, with 10 bases aligning to TRBD1. Germline V gene data show CDR1 as MDHEN and CDR2 as SYDVKM. The CDR3 contains 13 residues. The V and J ends lost 6 bases and 7 bases, in that order; junction bases with no gene match: 5. This CDR3 is CASRLTGGSGYTF. The CDR3 nucleotides are TGTGCCAGCAGGCTGACAGGGGGCAGTGGCTACACCTTC.

This clonotype was seen many times. The chain uses TRBV7-6 and TRBJ2-1, with 7 nucleotides matching TRBD2. The CDR3 is made up of 15 amino acids. The V and J ends lost 5 bases and 3 bases, in that order; junction bases with no gene match: 7. CDR1 and CDR2 (germline): SGHVS, FNYEAQ. CDR3 protein: CASSPSSGLYNEQFF. CDR3 DNA sequence: TGTGCCAGCAGCCCCTCTAGCGGCCTCTACAATGAGCAGTTCTTC.

This clonotype was detected only a few times. This chain uses TRBV9 with TRBJ2-1; D uncertain. Trimming pared 0 bases from V and 9 bases from J, leaving 16 bases between. CDR1 and CDR2 from the germline V gene are SGDLS and YYNGEE. There are 15 residues in the CDR3. CDR3 sequence reads: CASSVVSGGFGEQFF. CDR3 in DNA: TGTGCCAGCAGCGTAGTGAGTGGTGGGTTCGGTGAGCAGTTCTTC. Full variable domain (missing parts from reference TRBV9 and TRBJ2-1): DSGVTQTPKHLITATGQRVTLRCSPRSGDLSVYWYQQSLDQGLQFLIQYYNGEERAKGNILERFSAQQFPDLHSELNLSSLELGDSALYFCASSVVSGGFGEQFFGPGTRLTVL.

This clonotype was detected many times. The CDR3 loop is CASSLQLAHEQYF. CDR3 nucleotides: TGTGCCAGCAGTCTCCAGCTAGCCCACGAGCAGTACTTC. The chain carries TRBV9 and TRBJ2-7, with a possible D match to TRBD2 (5 bases). There are 13 residues in the CDR3. V lost 5 bases, J lost 5 bases, and 14 bases lay in between. Per the germline V gene, CDR1 is SGDLS and CDR2 is YYNGEE.

This clonotype has just a few counts. V usage is TRBV7-8 and J usage is TRBJ2-1; TRBD2 aligns across 12 bases. J was trimmed by 8 bases and V by 7 bases; bases with no gene match: 9. The CDR3 has 15 residues. Germline CDR1 SGHVS, CDR2 FQNEAQ. CDR3 in amino acids: CASTSPGLAGYEQFF. As DNA, the CDR3 is TGTGCCAGCACCTCGCCGGGACTAGCGGGTTATGAGCAGTTCTTC.

The table lists this clonotype with a few counts. The rearrangement uses TRBV28 and TRBJ2-3; TRBD2 matches at 7 bases. The ends lost 3 bases at V and 3 bases at J; junction bases unmatched: 6. This CDR3 contains 15 residues. Germline lookup yields CDR1 MDHEN and CDR2 SYDVKM. The DNA for the CDR3 is TGTGCCAGCAGTTTCCTTGGCGGGAGAACAGATACGCAGTATTTT. Translated: CASSFLGGRTDTQYF.

Turning to this clonotype: A much bigger clone sits one base away, suggesting this may be a read error. The genes are TRBV18 and TRBJ1-2; D possibly corresponds to TRBD1 (5 bases). The ends were cut back, 5 bases at V and 7 bases at J, with 17 bases in the middle. The CDR3 is 14 amino acids. From germline, CDR1 is KGHSH and CDR2 LQKENI. The CDR3 DNA reads TGTGCCAGCTCATGGGCAGGGCGATTAGGTGGCTACACCTTC. This sequence encodes CASSWAGRLGGYTF.

This clonotype showed up just a few times. The genes are TRBV12-3 or TRBV12-4 and TRBJ2-5; unclear D gene. The CDR3 spans 13 residues. Trimming removed 6 bases at V and 1 base at J, with 9 bases between. In nucleotides, the CDR3 is TGTGCCAGCAGGTCGCGGTCCCAAGAGACCCAGTACTTC. Its translation: CASRSRSQETQYF.

This clonotype was counted ten times or more. As DNA, the CDR3 is TGCAGTGCTACGAGAGCGGGATTAGTTAAAAATGAGCAGTTCTTC. Protein sequence: CSATRAGLVKNEQFF. The chain employs TRBV20-1 and TRBJ2-1, with 7 bases aligning to TRBD2. The J segment lost 7 bases and the V segment lost 4 bases, leaving 13 bases of the junction unmatched. Germline V gives CDR1 DFQATT, CDR2 SNEGSKA (reference sequence). The CDR3 spans 15 residues.

This chain joins TRBV20-1 and TRBJ2-2; TRBD1 matches 7 bases. The V gene end was trimmed by 5 bases and the J gene end by 10 bases; junction bases not matched to a gene: 4. CDR3 length equals 11 residues. Germline assignment: CDR1 DFQATT and CDR2 SNEGSKA (reference sequence). This chain's CDR3 is CSAGTGEELFF. For the CDR3, the DNA is TGCAGTGCTGGTACAGGGGAGGAGCTGTTTTTT.

There are a few counts of this clonotype. This chain connects TRBV9 to TRBJ2-7; D may correspond to TRBD1 or TRBD2 (5 bases each). V lost 0 bases and J 2 bases, leaving 12 bases between the germline ends. This CDR3 has 15 amino acids. Germline CDR1 is SGDLS and CDR2 is YYNGEE. The CDR3 region is CASSVATGPTYEQYF. CDR3 sequence (DNA): TGTGCCAGCAGCGTAGCGACGGGACCCACCTACGAGCAGTACTTC.

This clonotype came up many times. This chain uses TRBV28 with TRBJ1-2; perhaps TRBD1 as D (5 bases). The V end was cut by 3 bases, the J end by 2 bases, with 10 bases between. CDR3 length: 14 residues. CDR1 and CDR2 from the germline V gene are MDHEN and SYDVKM. CDR3 DNA: TGTGCCAGCAGTTTGGGGGGGGGAAACTATGGCTACACCTTC. It yields the protein CASSLGGGNYGYTF.